This paragraph covers one T cell receptor beta chain sequence. The TRB libraries of cDNA were built by UMI-labeled 5' RACE. TCRdb reprocessed the 5' RACE reads, with one entry per CDR3 protein and no DNA. The record lists 150,000 or so distinct CDR3 sequences, of which the ten most abundant hold about 0.44%. Triplicates of 300,000 or so cells were sorted from each CD8+ T cell subset. CD45RO-CCR7+CD27+CD95- characterized naive CD8+ T cells. Germline assignment: CDR1 MNHEY and CDR2 SMNVEV (reference sequence). This CDR3 is 13 amino acids long. This sample was taken from a study of CXCR3-negative and CXCR3-positive naive CD8 T cells.

This sequence joins TRBV27 and TRBJ2-1; the D gene TCRdb calls, TRBD1, cannot be checked with no DNA. This clonotype was sampled from a human donor in good health. Some clones in this sample may be carry-over from other donors' samples. Sequenced input: naive CXCR3- CD8+ T cells from blood. Subset in this sample: CD45RO-CCR7+CD27+CD95- naive CD8+ T cells lacking CXCR3 (TNR3-). CDR3 sequence reads: CASSSIPANEQFF.